These 15 T cell receptor beta chains were all obtained from the same sample, sequenced in a study of cytomegalovirus exposure and HLA in healthy donors. The PCR used 60 Vbeta and 13 Jbeta primers. The method was immunoSEQ multiplex PCR; TCRdb's version includes in-frame clones alone and lacks a portion of them. The sample includes about 140,000 clones, more than 75% of them seen just once. Sample: PBMCs. These receptors originate from a woman aged 40 to 50 in good health and CMV-seronegative.

The chain has TRBV9 and TRBJ1-1, with D possibly matching TRBD1 (5 bases). V dropped 1 base and J dropped 3 bases, with 13 bases sitting between them. Germline-derived CDR1 and CDR2 are SGDLS and YYNGEE. CDR3 length equals 15 residues. Written as DNA, the CDR3 is TGTGCCAGCAGCGTAAATTCAGGGAAGTACACTGAAGCTTTCTTT. Translated: CASSVNSGKYTEAFF.

The rearrangement joins TRBV18 to TRBJ2-1; a weak D match, TRBD1 (5 bases). The CDR3 consists of 12 residues. Germline lookup yields CDR1 KGHSH and CDR2 LQKENI. Deletions cut 6 bases from V and 9 bases from J, with 12 bases between. The CDR3 DNA reads TGTGCCAGCTCCCAGCTTGGGGCTGAGCAGTTCTTC. This translates into CASSQLGAEQFF.

This chain uses TRBV19 with TRBJ1-6; unclear D gene. The CDR3 has 16 amino acids. Germline CDR1 LNHDA, CDR2 SQIVND (reference sequence). Trimming shortened V by 3 bases and J by 7 bases, and 16 bases separated the two germline ends. In DNA, the CDR3 is TGTGCCAGTAGTATCGGTGAGGGAATTGGCAATTCACCCCTCCACTTT. Translating gives CASSIGEGIGNSPLHF.

V and J are TRBV11-3 and TRBJ2-2, with a possible D match to TRBD2 (5 bases). CDR1 is SGHNT and CDR2 is YENEEA in the germline V gene. V lost 1 base and J 5 bases, leaving 11 bases between the germline ends. This CDR3 is 15 amino acids long. The CDR3 sequence: CASSLGASLTGELFF. The CDR3 DNA is TGTGCCAGCAGCTTAGGTGCTAGCCTGACCGGGGAGCTGTTTTTT.

The chain recombines TRBV7-2 with TRBJ1-5, with a weak D call TRBD1 (6 bases). Per germline, CDR1 SGHTA and CDR2 FQGNSA. V was clipped by 4 bases and J by 7 bases, with 11 bases between them. The CDR3 totals 13 residues. CDR3 amino acids: CASSSTQGQPQHF. Written as DNA, the CDR3 is TGTGCCAGCAGCTCAACACAGGGCCAGCCCCAGCATTTT.

The V call is TRBV4-3, the J call TRBJ1-4; the match to TRBD1 covers 7 bases. Unmatched junction bases numbered 4, after V lost 0 bases and J lost 6 bases. Germline values: CDR1 LGHNA, CDR2 YSLEER. This CDR3 spans 15 amino acids. DNA for the CDR3: TGCGCCAGCAGCCAAGAACAGGGGTGGGATGAAAAACTGTTTTTT. Its protein is CASSQEQGWDEKLFF.

This chain connects TRBV4-1 to TRBJ2-7; 8 bases match TRBD2. Germline loops: CDR1 MGHRA, CDR2 YSYEKL. The CDR3 has 15 amino acids. With V trimmed by 1 base and J by 5 bases, 7 bases remained unmatched. This chain's CDR3 is CASSQGERETHEQYF. The CDR3 DNA reads TGCGCCAGCAGCCAAGGGGAGCGGGAGACCCACGAGCAGTACTTC.

The chain joins TRBV2 to TRBJ2-2, with TRBD1 matching over 7 bases. The CDR3 is 15 residues long. J lost 5 bases, V lost 3 bases, and 6 bases had no gene match. Per the germline V gene, CDR1 is SNHLY and CDR2 is FYNNEI. The CDR3 loop reads CASSELGGETGELFF. The CDR3 bases are TGTGCCAGCAGTGAGCTAGGGGGCGAGACCGGGGAGCTGTTTTTT. Full variable domain (remainder filled in from reference TRBV2 and TRBJ2-2): EPEVTQTPSHQVTQMGQEVILRCVPISNHLYFYWYRQILGQKVEFLVSFYNNEISEKSEIFDDQFSVERPDGSNFTLKIRSTKLEDSAMYFCASSELGGETGELFFGEGSRLTVL.

The chain is built from TRBV19 and TRBJ2-2, with D perhaps TRBD1 (5 bases). V was trimmed by 1 base and J by 6 bases, leaving 9 bases between them. The CDR3 is made up of 14 amino acids. Germline V gene sequence: CDR1 LNHDA, CDR2 SQIVND (reference sequence). The CDR3 DNA is TGTGCCAGTAGTATAGGTCAGGGTGCCGGGGAGCTGTTTTTT. Its translation: CASSIGQGAGELFF. The entire variable domain, with the rest obtained from reference TRBV19 and TRBJ2-2, is as follows: DGGITQSPKYLFRKEGQNVTLSCEQNLNHDAMYWYRQDPGQGLRLIYYSQIVNDFQKGDIAEGYSVSREKKESFPLTVTSAQKNPTAFYLCASSIGQGAGELFFGEGSRLTVL.

J is TRBJ2-1 and V is TRBV9; 10 nucleotides agree with TRBD2. Germline loops: CDR1 SGDLS, CDR2 YYNGEE. V lost 4 bases and J lost 3; bases outside the gene matches: 4. The CDR3 loop spans 15 amino acids. The CDR3 nucleotides read TGTGCCAGCAGCTCCCCTAGCGGGAGCTACAATGAGCAGTTCTTC. Protein product: CASSSPSGSYNEQFF.

The chain is built from TRBV19 and TRBJ2-7; no definite D call. Trimming removed 3 bases from V and 0 bases from J, with 6 bases in between. The germline V gene encodes CDR1 LNHDA and CDR2 SQIVND (reference sequence). The CDR3 contains 13 residues. The CDR3 is CASSIDNSYEQYF. CDR3 DNA: TGTGCCAGTAGTATCGACAACTCCTACGAGCAGTACTTC.

The chain combines TRBV28 with TRBJ2-7, with TRBD2 matching 7 bases. Germline V gives CDR1 MDHEN, CDR2 SYDVKM. The CDR3 sequence is 17 residues long. With V trimmed by 4 bases and J by 0 bases, 12 bases remained unmatched. This CDR3 reads CASSSLPGRDLSYEQYF. The CDR3 DNA reads TGTGCCAGCAGTTCCCTCCCGGGGAGGGACCTCTCCTACGAGCAGTACTTC.

The rearrangement uses TRBV5-6 and TRBJ2-5; maybe TRBD2 (5 bases). V was cut by 0 bases and J by 4 bases, with 16 bases left in between. CDR1 and CDR2 (germline): SGHDT, YYEEEE. This CDR3 is built from 16 residues. Here the CDR3 DNA reads TGTGCCAGCAGCTTGGAATCCCAAGCGGTGGCAGAGACCCAGTACTTC. This gives the protein CASSLESQAVAETQYF.

The chain recombines TRBV9 with TRBJ1-2; no clear D gene. The length of the CDR3 is 14 residues. Deletions cut 0 bases from V and 1 base from J, with 7 bases between. The germline V gene has CDR1 SGDLS and CDR2 YYNGEE. DNA of the CDR3: TGTGCCAGCAGCGTAGGAGGGATTAACTATGGCTACACCTTC. It encodes CASSVGGINYGYTF.

This clone was picked up a small number of times. This chain links TRBV6-1 with TRBJ2-4, with 7 bases identical to TRBD2. The CDR3 spans 17 residues. The germline gives CDR1 MNHNS, CDR2 SASEGT. Trimming removed 4 bases from V and 0 bases from J; junction bases left unmatched: 9. The CDR3 DNA follows: TGTGCCAGCAGTGCCGTCTCTAGCGGAATAGCCAAAAACATTCAGTACTTC. It encodes CASSAVSSGIAKNIQYF.